This T cell receptor beta chain is from a study of pediatric ulcerative colitis. Concerning this clone itself: Antigen unknown.

The method was immunoSEQ multiplex PCR; TCRdb's version includes in-frame clones alone and lacks a portion of them. The sample shows around 68,000 clones, over 65% of them seen only once. Before the diagnostic colonoscopy, ulcerative colitis patients were free of immunosuppressive medication. Blood was drawn at the time of colonoscopy. Findings and limits, study-wide: All ulcerative colitis patients, but no controls, carried two rectal clonotypes.

Germline values: CDR1 SGHDT, CDR2 YYEEEE. V dropped 4 bases and J dropped 5 bases, with 24 bases sitting between them. This CDR3 is 17 amino acids long. This chain joins TRBV5-6 and TRBJ1-2; D is possibly TRBD1 (5 bases). The receptor was derived from a boy aged 10-17 years with moderate ulcerative colitis. Sequences were obtained from blood. The CDR3 is CASSPWTTGGDLYGYTF. The CDR3 bases are TGTGCCAGCAGCCCCTGGACGACGGGGGGGGACCTTTATGGCTACACCTTC.